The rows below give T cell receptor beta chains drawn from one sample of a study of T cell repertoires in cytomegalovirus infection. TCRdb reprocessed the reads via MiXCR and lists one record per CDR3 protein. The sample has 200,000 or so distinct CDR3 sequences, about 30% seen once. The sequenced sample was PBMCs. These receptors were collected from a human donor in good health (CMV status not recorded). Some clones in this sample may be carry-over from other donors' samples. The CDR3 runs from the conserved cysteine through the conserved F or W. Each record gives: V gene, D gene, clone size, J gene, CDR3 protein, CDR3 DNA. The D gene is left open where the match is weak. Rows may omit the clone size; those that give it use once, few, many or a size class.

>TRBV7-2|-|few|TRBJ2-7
CASSLAPGNNEQYF
TGTGCCAGCAGCTTAGCTCCAGGGAACAACGAGCAGTACTTC
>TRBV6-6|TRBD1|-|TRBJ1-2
CASSYYGGQGGPGYTF
TGTGCCAGCAGTTACTACGGGGGTCAGGGGGGTCCCGGCTACACCTTC
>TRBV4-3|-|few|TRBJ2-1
CASPSDWDLSNEQFF
TGCGCCAGTCCCTCCGACTGGGATTTAAGCAATGAGCAGTTCTTC
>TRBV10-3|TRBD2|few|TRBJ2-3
CATRTSGASTDTQYF
TGTGCCACCCGGACTAGCGGGGCTAGCACAGATACGCAGTATTTT
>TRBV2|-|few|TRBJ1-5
CASSGQGHNQPQHF
TGTGCCAGCAGTGGGCAGGGACACAATCAGCCCCAGCATTTT
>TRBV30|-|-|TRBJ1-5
CAWSKETGRSNQPQHF
TGTGCCTGGAGTAAAGAAACAGGGAGAAGCAATCAGCCCCAGCATTTT
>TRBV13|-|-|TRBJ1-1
CASTGLGRDTEAFF
TGTGCCAGCACCGGTCTGGGGCGGGACACTGAAGCTTTCTTT
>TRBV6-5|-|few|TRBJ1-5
CASQGFNQPQHF
TGTGCAAGTCAGGGCTTCAATCAGCCCCAGCATTTT
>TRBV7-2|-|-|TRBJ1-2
CASSAEILMRYTF
TGTGCCAGCAGCGCCGAAATCTTGATGCGCTACACCTTC
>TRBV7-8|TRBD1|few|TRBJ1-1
CASSPDRATEAFF
TGTGCCAGCAGCCCGGACAGGGCAACTGAAGCTTTCTTT
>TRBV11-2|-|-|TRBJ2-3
CASSLDGSLDTQYF
TGTGCCAGCAGCTTAGACGGTTCGCTGGATACGCAGTATTTT
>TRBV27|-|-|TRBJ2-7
CASSRHHEQYF
TGTGCCAGCAGCCGCCATCACGAGCAGTACTTC
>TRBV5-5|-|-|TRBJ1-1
CASSFGKINTEAFF
TGTGCCAGCAGCTTCGGGAAGATAAATACTGAAGCTTTCTTT
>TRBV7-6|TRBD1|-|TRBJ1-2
CASSAGQGVYTF
TGTGCCAGCAGCGCCGGACAGGGGGTCTACACCTTC
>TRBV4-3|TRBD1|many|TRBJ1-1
CASSQGTGGETEAFF
TGCGCCAGCAGCCAGGGGACAGGGGGCGAGACTGAAGCTTTCTTT
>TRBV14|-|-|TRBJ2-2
CASSQDSLRAGELFF
TGTGCCAGCAGCCAAGACTCCCTCCGGGCCGGGGAGCTGTTTTTT
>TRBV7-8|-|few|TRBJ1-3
CASSSGRGNRNTIYF
TGTGCCAGCAGTAGCGGCAGGGGCAACCGAAACACCATATATTTT
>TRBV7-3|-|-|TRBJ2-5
CASSLGVRETQYF
TGTGCCAGCAGCTTAGGGGTGAGGGAGACCCAGTACTTC
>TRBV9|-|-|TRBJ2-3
CASRPGGASTDTQYF
TGTGCCAGCAGACCCGGCGGGGCTTCCACAGATACGCAGTATTTT